Following are 2 T cell receptor beta chains from one sample sequenced in a study of CD8+CD57+ T cells in acquired aplastic anemia. The template used for profiling TCR beta VDJ and CDR3 was genomic DNA. TCRdb re-called the reads with MiXCR, one entry per CDR3 protein. This table holds about 150,000 distinct CDR3 sequences, 45% to 50% found once. Patients chosen for sequencing had CD8+CD57+ cells that had expanded, as shown by flow cytometry. The sample consisted of sorted CD4+, CD8+, or CD8+CD57+ T cells (not recorded which) from PBMCs. These receptor sequences come from a human donor with aplastic anemia.

This clonotype showed up many times. V is TRBV14 and J is TRBJ1-2; D unclear. The CDR3 totals 15 residues. Deletions cut 1 base from V and 3 bases from J, with 12 bases between. Germline CDR1 is SGHDN and CDR2 is FVKESK. CDR3 amino acids: CASSQANYIHYGYTF. CDR3 DNA: TGTGCCAGCAGCCAAGCGAATTATATACACTATGGCTACACCTTC.

The chain has TRBV20-1 and TRBJ2-1; D is unresolved. V gave up 2 bases and J gave up 6 bases, with 11 bases separating them. CDR1 is DFQATT and CDR2 is SNEGSKA in the germline V gene (reference sequence). The CDR3 spans 13 residues. CDR3 amino acids: CSARLARINEQFF. The CDR3 DNA sequence: TGCAGTGCTAGATTGGCACGGATCAATGAGCAGTTCTTC.